This entry is about one TCR beta chain. Its antigen is unidentified. This sample stems from a study of monozygotic twins with inflammatory bowel disease. Study outcomes and limitations: Fewer shared clonotypes with others were found in IBD patients than in healthy twins, especially with disease activity. A single strong IBD-associated signal or clonotype was not supported by the findings.

The CDR3 is 12 amino acids. Germline loops: CDR1 LNHDA, CDR2 SQIVND (reference sequence). Through template switching, UMIs that included a 6-nucleotide sample barcode were added. One entry per CDR3 protein, without DNA, is what TCRdb gives after re-calling the 5' RACE reads. The sample table sets out under 150,000 distinct CDR3 sequences. The sequencing sample was made of blood. This sequence joins TRBV19 and TRBJ2-5; the D call of TRBD2 rests on TCRdb alone, since no DNA is present to check it. The clonotype was recovered from a human donor with ulcerative colitis or Crohn's disease, or a healthy co-twin of an affected twin (not recorded which). Here the CDR3 reads CASGAGYETQYF.